The TCR beta chain described here comes from a study of human T cells and chemical hapten exposure (dated by TCRdb to 2020 to 2022). Concerning the study at large: For sensitization, 2% DPC in acetone was applied to a roughly 2 cm by roughly 2 cm area of upper inner arm skin. Patch testing was performed on the upper back with Finn chambers containing 0.01% DPC, and the patch tests were scored after 6 days according to International Contact Dermatitis Research Group standards. For TCR sequencing, blood came from some 31 alopecia patients at anywhere from one to four time points (pre-sensitization, 2, 6 and 24 weeks). The mostly female patient cohort included alopecia areata with under or over 50% scalp involvement, alopecia totalis and alopecia universalis. Throughout the study period of 20 to 30 weeks, patients also received therapeutic DPC doses to the scalp every week. This study followed changes in the peripheral blood TCR repertoire in vivo during primary and secondary sensitization of alopecia patients to the hapten diphenylcyclopropenone (DPC). Libraries were pooled for sequencing, and per-sample TCR yields varied mainly because of small differences in library volumes within the pool. Blood samples were taken from patients before sensitization (week 0) and then at 2, 6 and about 24 weeks after DPC sensitization.

The paper as a whole reports these results and caveats: Patch test score was positively correlated with the number of PT1 expanded TCRs, with significance at thresholds 8, 16 and 32 but not at 4. Because every patient had alopecia, a presumed autoimmune disease, the patients' immune response might differ from that of healthy individuals. Expanded TCRs formed significantly more large CDR3 similarity clusters than pre-sensitization or healthy control sets, consistent with antigen-driven responses. DPC sensitization did not change how many TCRs were above 1 in 1000 frequency, and no evidence was found of alterations in global repertoire structure. After repeated subsampling, changes were observed in the strength of the expansion versus patch-test correlation and in the threshold at which the correlation became significant.

The label giving this sample's time point can be read as: patch test 1, 2 weeks after DPC sensitization. In the paper's terms, the treatment or condition label means: therapeutic diphenylcyclopropenone sensitization with weekly scalp DPC. Blood at each patch-test visit was drawn before the patch test was applied. Patients were eligible if aged 18 to 70, diagnosed with alopecia and judged suitable for DPC therapy, and pregnant patients were excluded. Unfractionated whole blood was collected in Tempus Blood RNA tubes, and total RNA was extracted from that blood. The V end loses 5 bases and the J end loses 7 bases, and a stretch of 18 bases separates them. The CDR3 runs 15 residues from the cysteine to the phenylalanine. Here the CDR3 DNA is all that survives: 45 bases in frame from base 1. The germline V gene specifies SGHTA as CDR1 and FQGNSA as CDR2. This clonotype showed up just a few times. This receptor's antigen is unknown. Base qualities are not at hand, and no much larger clone is one base apart.

The library was produced with RACE. TCRdb names NextSeq 500 as the instrument used. Library preparation attached unique molecular identifiers to individual cDNA molecules for quantitative, reproducible TCR counting. Both TCR alpha and TCR beta chains were sequenced from each blood RNA sample. In the authors' own workflow: A median of about 100,000 TCRs per sample was observed, with a range of 23,224 to 690,600. The Decombinator software suite was used to annotate the V, J and CDR3 of the TCR reads. For PS versus PT1 abundance plots, all samples were subsampled to the same number of TCRs (28,000). Expanded TCRs were defined as absent before sensitization and observed at least eight times at the 2-week time point. The public reads were reanalyzed by TCRdb: fastp trimming at Q25, MiXCR alignment, in-frame beta chains only. One record per CDR3 amino acid sequence lists the most common genes and DNA. The V and J calls, along with clone size, are taken from TCRdb and not from the paper's own processing. The sample table records roughly 190,000 distinct CDR3 sequences; around 24% of these occur just once. The ten top clones hold 6.7% of the sample.

The sequenced sample was whole blood, obtained in connection with sensitization to the hapten diphenylcyclopropenone (DPC). The chain couples TRBV7-2 to TRBJ2-1, with no reliable assignment of the D segment. The TCR originated in a woman aged 50 to 60 with alopecia areata. Some clones in this sample may be carry-over from other donors' samples. The sequenced DNA is TGTGCCAGCAGCCTCATTGGTCCTTCGGCTAATGAGCAGTTCTTC. This gives the protein CASSLIGPSANEQFF.